A selection of T cell receptor beta chains follows, all from one sample in a study of T cell responses to AZD1222 COVID-19 vaccine. Here immunoSEQ multiplex PCR was the method, and the copy in TCRdb shows in-frame clones only, minus some. Altogether around 170,000 clones are present, 70% to 90% being singletons, with the ten largest covering 9.5% to 13%. This sample comprised peripheral blood, obtained 28 days after the second AZD1222 dose. The receptors shown here come from an adult who received the AZD1222 COVID-19 vaccine. The CDR3 runs from the conserved cysteine through the conserved F or W. The D gene is left open where the match is weak. Size is omitted from some rows. Given values are once, few, many or a class for expanded clones.

D gene	V gene	clone size	J gene	CDR3 protein	CDR3 DNA
-	TRBV18	-	TRBJ2-2	CASSALRQGPINTGELFF	TGTGCCAGCTCTGCGTTACGTCAGGGACCAATTAACACCGGGGAGCTGTTTTTT
TRBD1	TRBV7-2	-	TRBJ1-2	CASSQPDRGIDGYTF	TGTGCCAGCAGTCAACCGGACAGGGGTATAGATGGCTACACCTTC
TRBD1	TRBV10-1	-	TRBJ1-3	CASSESGQGNTIYF	TGCGCCAGCAGTGAGTCGGGACAGGGAAACACCATATATTTT
TRBD2	TRBV6-2/TRBV6-3	-	TRBJ2-1	CASSPVAGGRDEQFF	TGTGCCAGCAGCCCCGTGGCGGGGGGGCGAGATGAGCAGTTCTTC
TRBD2	TRBV9	-	TRBJ2-5	CASSVVGGTQETQYF	TGTGCCAGCAGCGTAGTCGGGGGGACTCAAGAGACCCAGTACTTC
-	TRBV11-1	-	TRBJ1-1	CASSTGDGPNTEAFF	TGTGCCAGCAGCACGGGGGACGGCCCGAACACTGAAGCTTTCTTT
-	TRBV6-6	-	TRBJ1-2	CASSYSTADNYGYTF	TGTGCCAGCAGTTACTCGACAGCAGATAACTATGGCTACACCTTC
TRBD1	TRBV7-3	-	TRBJ2-1	CASSPGQGWEQFF	TGTGCCAGCAGCCCGGGACAGGGATGGGAGCAGTTCTTC
-	TRBV6-5	-	TRBJ1-2	CASSYRRFDYGYTF	TGTGCCAGCAGTTACAGGCGTTTTGACTATGGCTACACCTTC
-	TRBV10-2	-	TRBJ1-1	CASRAGDTEAFF	TGCGCCAGCAGGGCAGGGGATACTGAAGCTTTCTTT
TRBD1	TRBV7-8	-	TRBJ1-6	CASSSPRAGGSPYNSPLHF	TGTGCCAGCAGCTCACCCCGGGCAGGGGGTTCTCCCTATAATTCACCCCTCCACTTT
TRBD1	TRBV6-5	-	TRBJ2-7	CASRDDRGFHYEQYF	TGTGCCAGCAGAGACGACAGGGGCTTCCACTACGAGCAGTACTTC
TRBD1	TRBV30	-	TRBJ2-3	CAWAHPLDRGSTDTQYF	TGTGCCTGGGCCCACCCTTTAGACAGGGGAAGCACAGATACGCAGTATTTT
TRBD1	TRBV19	-	TRBJ2-1	CASSKGQGRRSEQFF	TGTGCCAGTAGTAAGGGACAGGGGCGACGGAGTGAGCAGTTCTTC
-	TRBV5-4	few	TRBJ1-6	CASSLRRVGSPLHF	TGTGCCAGCAGCTTGCGTCGGGTCGGATCACCCCTCCACTTT
-	TRBV10-3	-	TRBJ2-1	CAITSSQVGPYNEQFF	TGTGCCATCACGTCGTCACAGGTCGGGCCTTACAATGAGCAGTTCTTC
TRBD1	TRBV30	-	TRBJ1-1	CAWSVGQINTEAFF	TGTGCCTGGAGCGTGGGACAGATCAACACTGAAGCTTTCTTT
-	TRBV10-3	-	TRBJ2-2	CAITTGNTGELFF	TGTGCCATCACGACGGGAAACACCGGGGAGCTGTTTTTT
-	TRBV5-1	-	TRBJ1-2	CASSLARAQRGYTF	TGCGCCAGCAGCTTGGCGAGGGCCCAACGGGGCTACACCTTC
-	TRBV4-2	-	TRBJ2-7	CASSHPIDSSYEQYF	TGTGCCAGCAGCCATCCAATTGACAGTTCCTACGAGCAGTACTTC
TRBD2	TRBV7-6	-	TRBJ2-3	CASSSAGRGALDTQYF	TGTGCCAGCAGCTCAGCCGGGAGGGGGGCTTTGGATACGCAGTATTTT
-	TRBV6-5	-	TRBJ2-4	CASSSERNIQYF	TGTGCCAGCAGTTCTGAGCGGAACATTCAGTACTTC
TRBD1	TRBV30	-	TRBJ2-2	CAWSHNRGQGELFF	TGTGCCTGGAGTCATAATAGGGGGCAAGGGGAGCTGTTTTTT
TRBD2	TRBV19	-	TRBJ2-3	CASSKRGLPPSTDTQYF	TGTGCCAGTAGTAAGAGGGGACTACCCCCTTCCACAGATACGCAGTATTTT
-	TRBV5-4	-	TRBJ1-2	CASSSPDGNYGYTF	TGTGCCAGCAGCTCTCCTGACGGGAACTATGGCTACACCTTC
-	TRBV5-4	-	TRBJ2-6	CASLGTFSSGANVLTF	TGTGCCAGCTTGGGGACCTTCTCCTCTGGGGCCAACGTCCTGACTTTC
-	TRBV9	-	TRBJ2-3	CASTLGAGLGAPDTQYF	TGTGCCAGCACCCTTGGGGCCGGGCTGGGAGCTCCAGATACGCAGTATTTT
-	TRBV7-3	-	TRBJ2-2	CASSSNIGELFF	TGTGCCAGCAGCTCCAATATCGGGGAGCTGTTTTTT
-	TRBV28	once	TRBJ2-7	CASNIPGPGAYEQYF	TGTGCCAGCAACATCCCGGGACCGGGGGCCTACGAGCAGTACTTC
-	TRBV3-1/TRBV3-2	-	TRBJ1-1	CASTLEGKAFF	TGTGCCAGCACCCTGGAGGGTAAAGCTTTCTTT
TRBD1	TRBV15	-	TRBJ2-5	CATERGGLSQETQYF	TGTGCCACCGAGCGAGGGGGCCTAAGTCAAGAGACCCAGTACTTC
-	TRBV19	few	TRBJ1-3	CASSIVGHYSGNTIYF	TGTGCCAGTAGTATAGTCGGACACTACTCTGGAAACACCATATATTTT
TRBD1	TRBV30	once	TRBJ2-3	CAWSKKTGQGVGTDTQYF	TGTGCCTGGAGTAAAAAAACAGGACAGGGTGTCGGCACAGATACGCAGTATTTT
TRBD1	TRBV30	-	TRBJ2-1	CAYRGSYNEQFF	TGTGCCTACAGGGGGTCCTACAATGAGCAGTTCTTC
-	TRBV14	-	TRBJ1-1	CASSLRTGMNTEAFF	TGTGCCAGCAGCCTTAGGACGGGAATGAACACTGAAGCTTTCTTT
-	TRBV11-2	-	TRBJ1-3	CASSYRGGVLGNTIYF	TGTGCCAGCAGCTACCGGGGCGGGGTTCTAGGAAACACCATATATTTT
TRBD1	TRBV6-5	-	TRBJ1-6	CASMGNRGLNSPLHF	TGTGCCAGCATGGGGAACAGGGGGCTGAATTCACCCCTCCACTTT
-	TRBV12-3/TRBV12-4	-	TRBJ1-2	CASSLGAYGYTF	TGTGCCAGCAGTTTAGGTGCCTATGGCTACACCTTC
-	TRBV6-5	-	TRBJ1-5	CATYSGLMGNQPQHF	TGTGCCACCTACTCAGGGTTAATGGGCAATCAGCCCCAGCATTTT
-	TRBV5-1	-	TRBJ1-4	CASSLGRVGEKLFF	TGCGCCAGCAGCTTGGGCAGGGTAGGCGAAAAACTGTTTTTT
TRBD1	TRBV19	-	TRBJ2-5	CACSGTGIQETQYF	TGTGCCTGTTCCGGGACAGGGATCCAAGAGACCCAGTACTTC
TRBD1	TRBV7-2	once	TRBJ2-7	CASSLRTGDEQYF	TGTGCCAGCAGCTTACGGACAGGGGACGAGCAGTACTTC
-	TRBV18	once	TRBJ2-4	CASSPVRGFESKNIQYF	TGTGCCAGCTCACCAGTTCGGGGGTTTGAGTCCAAAAACATTCAGTACTTC
-	TRBV19	-	TRBJ2-2	CASSIVRATGELFF	TGTGCCAGTAGTATAGTGCGCGCTACCGGGGAGCTGTTTTTT
TRBD1	TRBV18	-	TRBJ1-2	CASSPPTTGGIGYTF	TGTGCCAGCTCACCACCAACTACAGGGGGAATTGGCTACACCTTC
-	TRBV7-2	-	TRBJ2-5	CASSSGETQYF	TGTGCCAGCAGCAGCGGGGAGACCCAGTACTTC
-	TRBV6-1	-	TRBJ1-2	CASSEWGGASGYTF	TGTGCCAGCAGTGAATGGGGGGGGGCTAGTGGCTACACCTTC
-	TRBV6-5	-	TRBJ1-1	CASSSYREEAFF	TGTGCCAGCAGTTCGTACAGAGAGGAAGCTTTCTTT
-	TRBV7-3	-	TRBJ2-2	CASSRLNTGELFF	TGTGCCAGCAGCCGACTGAACACCGGGGAGCTGTTTTTT
-	TRBV20-1	-	TRBJ2-2	CSASGLQGFGGELFF	TGCAGTGCCAGTGGGTTGCAGGGGTTTGGCGGGGAGCTGTTTTTT
-	TRBV12-3/TRBV12-4	-	TRBJ1-1	CASSLARRTEAFF	TGTGCCAGCAGTTTGGCCCGGCGCACTGAAGCTTTCTTT
-	TRBV28	-	TRBJ1-2	CASSLGLVNYGYTF	TGTGCCAGCAGTTTAGGACTGGTCAACTATGGCTACACCTTC
-	TRBV6-5	-	TRBJ1-2	CASRTLDYGYTF	TGTGCCAGCAGAACTTTGGACTATGGCTACACCTTC
TRBD2	TRBV28	-	TRBJ2-3	CASSWVSGTSGGPRTDTQYF	TGTGCCAGCAGTTGGGTGTCCGGGACTAGCGGGGGGCCACGCACAGATACGCAGTATTTT
TRBD2	TRBV15	once	TRBJ2-3	CATSRDLAGGITDTQYF	TGTGCCACCAGCAGAGATTTGGCGGGGGGGATCACAGATACGCAGTATTTT
TRBD1	TRBV18	once	TRBJ1-3	CASSPTDRDGNTIYF	TGTGCCAGCTCACCGACCGACAGGGATGGAAACACCATATATTTT
TRBD1	TRBV5-8	once	TRBJ1-6	CASSTGQNSPLHF	TGTGCCAGCAGCACGGGACAGAATTCACCCCTCCACTTT
TRBD2	TRBV12-5	-	TRBJ2-7	CASGLGSGTSGYEQYF	TGTGCTAGTGGTTTAGGCTCCGGGACTAGCGGGTACGAGCAGTACTTC
TRBD2	TRBV6-2/TRBV6-3	-	TRBJ2-5	CASSSKTSGGGETQYF	TGTGCCAGCAGTTCGAAGACTAGCGGGGGGGGAGAGACCCAGTACTTC